These 20 T cell receptor beta chains were sequenced from one sample in a study of T cells in Graves' hyperthyroidism and ophthalmopathy. The TCR beta CDR3 regions underwent amplification using RNA transcripts as the source. RT-PCR in the first round (using the HTBI primer set) targeted the TCR CDR3. From the multiplex PCR reads, TCRdb called clonotypes with MiXCR, one entry per CDR3 protein. The repertoire includes hundreds of thousands of distinct CDR3 sequences, roughly 22% of them detected once, and around 60% sits in the top ten. The source material was blood. These TCRs come from a man in his thirties or forties with Graves' ophthalmopathy.

This clonotype has a count of ten or more. The chain employs TRBV3-1 and TRBJ2-7; D remains ambiguous. V lost 4 bases and J 2 bases, leaving 15 bases between the germline ends. CDR1 and CDR2 from the germline V gene are LGHDT and YNNKEL (reference sequence). The CDR3 covers 15 residues. The CDR3 loop reads CASSPPRRPTYEQYF. As DNA, the CDR3 is TGTGCCAGCAGCCCCCCCCGACGACCCACCTACGAGCAGTACTTC.

This clonotype was counted only a few times. The genes are TRBV10-1 and TRBJ2-5, with TRBD1 matching 8 bases. Germline loops: CDR1 WNHNN, CDR2 SYGVQD (reference sequence). The V segment lost 1 base and the J segment 4 bases; nucleotides outside the gene matches: 8. This CDR3 is built from 16 residues. The CDR3 here is CASSEFLGQAGETQYF. For the CDR3, the DNA is TGCGCCAGCAGTGAGTTTCTGGGACAGGCTGGAGAGACCCAGTACTTC.

This clonotype was counted only a few times. The gene calls are TRBV2 and TRBJ2-7, with 9 bases lining up with TRBD1. The CDR3 length is 13 residues. Per germline, CDR1 SNHLY and CDR2 FYNNEI. Germline trimming cut 7 bases from V and 3 bases from J; bases unmatched to any gene: 4. The CDR3 region has the DNA TGTGCCAGCACCAGACAGGGGGGCTACGAGCAGTACTTC. This codes for CASTRQGGYEQYF.

This clonotype was recorded many times. This sequence joins TRBV28 and TRBJ1-1; no firm D call. CDR1 is MDHEN and CDR2 is SYDVKM in the germline V gene. The CDR3 extends over 17 amino acids. CDR3 nucleotides: TGTGCGACCTCGCGGTGGGGAGTCGTGGACTCGAACACTGAAGCTTTCTTT. As protein: CATSRWGVVDSNTEAFF.

As to this clonotype: The CDR3 does not close with the conserved phenylalanine or tryptophan, likely indicating a read error. This rearrangement joins TRBV20-1 to TRBJ1-1; no clear D gene. In germline, CDR1 is DFQATT, CDR2 SNEGSKA (reference sequence). The CDR3 spans 13 residues. The CDR3: CSARDSIDTEAFV. CDR3 nucleotide sequence: TGCAGTGCTAGGGACTCCATCGACACTGAGGCTTTCGTT.

This clonotype was found a few times. This chain uses TRBV6-6 with TRBJ2-1; 10 nucleotides match TRBD2. V trimming: 0 bases; J trimming: 5 bases; junction bases outside the gene matches: 10. This CDR3 has 18 residues. Germline V gene data show CDR1 as MNHNY and CDR2 as SVGAGI (reference sequence). This CDR3 is CASSYSKILAGADNEQFF. CDR3 bases: TGTGCCAGCAGTTACTCCAAGATTCTAGCGGGAGCTGACAATGAGCAGTTCTTC.

This chain links TRBV7-9 with TRBJ2-1; D call uncertain. Germline CDR1 SEHNR, CDR2 FQNEAQ (reference sequence). V dropped 5 bases and J dropped 8 bases, with 10 bases sitting between them. This CDR3 contains 12 residues. The CDR3 DNA follows: TGTGCCAGCAGCAGGGCTGACTATGAGCAGTTCTTC. Protein: CASSRADYEQFF. Together with reference TRBV7-9 and TRBJ2-1, the CDR3 gives the full variable domain: DTGVSQNPRHKITKRGQNVTFRCDPISEHNRLYWYRQTLGQGPEFLTYFQNEAQLEKSRLLSDRFSAERPKGSFSTLEIQRTEQGDSAMYLCASSRADYEQFFGPGTRLTVL.

This clonotype was seen repeatedly, ten times or more. This sequence joins TRBV29-1 and TRBJ2-1, with unresolved D. Deletions cut 7 bases from V and 2 bases from J, with 12 bases between. This CDR3 region has 13 residues. The germline CDR1 and CDR2 sequences are SQVTM and ANQGSEA. This CDR3 reads CSASPSTYNEQFF. CDR3 coding DNA: TGCAGCGCCTCACCAAGCACCTACAATGAGCAGTTCTTC.

This clonotype was recorded many times. The junction and the germline gene differ at one end; a read error may be behind it. The chain combines TRBV30 with TRBJ2-3; D may correspond to TRBD1 or TRBD2 (6 bases each). CDR1 is GTSNPN, CDR2 SVGIG, per germline (reference sequence). The CDR3 extends over 13 amino acids. The CDR3 nucleotides are TGTGCCTGGAGTGTGGGGGGCACCGATACGCAGTATTTT. Its translation is CAWSVGGTDTQYF.

The table lists this clonotype with many counts. The chain carries TRBV2 and TRBJ2-2; TRBD2 aligns across 9 bases. The V segment lost 5 bases and the J segment 4 bases; nucleotides outside the gene matches: 8. CDR3 length: 16 residues. Germline assignment: CDR1 SNHLY and CDR2 FYNNEI. DNA of the CDR3: TGTGCCAGCAGTCTTAATCTAGCGGGGAGCACCGGGGAGCTGTTTTTT. Its protein is CASSLNLAGSTGELFF.

The chain has TRBV9 and TRBJ2-6; D uncertain. Deletions cut 2 bases from V and 4 bases from J, with 13 bases between. This CDR3 contains 16 residues. Germline CDR1 SGDLS, CDR2 YYNGEE. CDR3 loop: CASSVLPLVGANVLTF. The CDR3 nucleotides are TGTGCCAGCAGCGTCCTTCCGCTTGTGGGGGCCAACGTCCTGACTTTC.

This clonotype was detected only a few times. The chain uses TRBV28 and TRBJ2-3, with no clear D. The CDR3 covers 12 residues. Germline V gives CDR1 MDHEN, CDR2 SYDVKM. Between the trimmed V and J ends, which lost 2 bases and 4 bases, there was a span of 4 bases. CDR3 region: CASSLPADTQYF. DNA for the CDR3: TGTGCCAGCAGTTTACCAGCAGATACGCAGTATTTT.

Only one count was recorded for this clonotype. The V and J genes are TRBV5-4 and TRBJ2-1, with TRBD2 matching over 12 bases. The CDR3 is made up of 15 amino acids. V shed 3 bases and J 5 bases; nucleotides not matched to a gene: 3. The V gene's germline CDR1 is SGHNT and CDR2 YYREEE (reference sequence). The CDR3: CASSSLAGGDNEQFF. In DNA, the CDR3 is TGTGCCAGCAGCTCGCTAGCGGGAGGGGACAATGAGCAGTTCTTC.

As concerns this clonotype: This is likely a read error, given that the CDR3 carries no conserved phenylalanine or tryptophan at its end. The genes are TRBV11-2 and TRBJ2-2; D possibly corresponds to TRBD2 (6 bases). Germline V lookup: CDR1 SGHAT, CDR2 FQNNGV. CDR3 size: 15 residues. Trimming took off 5 bases at V and 1 base at J, with 11 bases between the two ends. CDR3 sequence: CASSPGLRNTGELFL. The CDR3 nucleotides read TGTGCCAGCAGCCCGGGACTGAGGAACACCGGGGAGCTGTTTCTT.

In this sample, this clonotype turned up many times. V is TRBV3-1 and J is TRBJ1-6, with D uncertain. This CDR3 is 14 amino acids long. The V end was cut by 1 base, the J end by 8 bases, with 9 bases between. Germline CDR1 reads LGHDT; CDR2 reads YNNKEL (reference sequence). CDR3 nucleotides: TGTGCCAGCAGCCAAGGGCAGGCCTATTCACCCCTCCACTTT. It codes for CASSQGQAYSPLHF.

This clonotype has only a few counts. The gene calls are TRBV19 and TRBJ2-1; 8 bases fit TRBD1. V shed 7 bases, J shed 5 bases, and the junction held 19 bases outside the gene matches. CDR1 and CDR2 from the germline V gene are LNHDA and SQIVND (reference sequence). CDR3 length: 18 residues. The CDR3 here is CASTGAFPGTGNDNEQFF. The CDR3 nucleotides read TGTGCCAGTACCGGCGCTTTTCCCGGGACAGGTAACGACAATGAGCAGTTCTTC. The full variable domain, completed using reference TRBV19 and TRBJ2-1, is DGGITQSPKYLFRKEGQNVTLSCEQNLNHDAMYWYRQDPGQGLRLIYYSQIVNDFQKGDIAEGYSVSREKKESFPLTVTSAQKNPTAFYLCASTGAFPGTGNDNEQFFGPGTRLTVL.

Only a few counts were recorded for this clonotype. The CDR3 is CSARDVTGGGQPQHF. CDR3 nucleotide sequence: TGCAGTGCTAGAGACGTAACAGGGGGCGGGCAGCCCCAGCATTTT. The rearrangement joins TRBV20-1 to TRBJ1-5; 9 nucleotides line up with TRBD1. The CDR3 sequence is 15 residues long. Germline lookup yields CDR1 DFQATT and CDR2 SNEGSKA (reference sequence). Germline trimming cut 0 bases from V and 7 bases from J; bases unmatched to any gene: 7.

The table lists this clonotype with a few counts. The chain carries TRBV12-5 and TRBJ2-3; 7 nucleotides line up with TRBD1. J gave up 0 bases and V 1 base, and 10 bases lay outside the gene matches. CDR3 size: 18 residues. Germline V gene sequence: CDR1 LGHNT, CDR2 FRNRAP. CDR3: CASGLAHLDRVSTDTQYF. Written as DNA, the CDR3 is TGTGCTAGTGGTTTGGCCCATCTCGACAGGGTGAGCACAGATACGCAGTATTTT. The full variable domain, its missing parts supplied by reference TRBV12-5 and TRBJ2-3, is DARVTQTPRHKVTEMGQEVTMRCQPILGHNTVFWYRQTMMQGLELLAYFRNRAPLDDSGMPKDRFSAEMPDATLATLKIQPSEPRDSAVYFCASGLAHLDRVSTDTQYFGPGTRLTVL.

The rearrangement uses TRBV7-9 and TRBJ1-4, with 7 bases identical to TRBD1. V trimming: 5 bases; J trimming: 0 bases; junction bases outside the gene matches: 6. The CDR3 has 16 residues. CDR1 is SEHNR and CDR2 is FQNEAQ in the germline V gene (reference sequence). For the CDR3, the DNA is TGTGCCAGCAGCCCGACAGGGCAGGCAACTAATGAAAAACTGTTTTTT. Protein: CASSPTGQATNEKLFF.

This clonotype was seen a few times. The chain joins TRBV5-1 to TRBJ2-1; 10 bases fit TRBD2. The CDR3 has 16 residues. The J segment lost 0 bases and the V segment lost 6 bases, leaving 6 bases of the junction unmatched. Germline lookup yields CDR1 SGHRS and CDR2 YFSETQ. CDR3 in amino acids: CASKRTSGGSYNEQFF. The CDR3 DNA follows: TGCGCCAGCAAAAGGACTAGCGGAGGCTCCTACAATGAGCAGTTCTTC.